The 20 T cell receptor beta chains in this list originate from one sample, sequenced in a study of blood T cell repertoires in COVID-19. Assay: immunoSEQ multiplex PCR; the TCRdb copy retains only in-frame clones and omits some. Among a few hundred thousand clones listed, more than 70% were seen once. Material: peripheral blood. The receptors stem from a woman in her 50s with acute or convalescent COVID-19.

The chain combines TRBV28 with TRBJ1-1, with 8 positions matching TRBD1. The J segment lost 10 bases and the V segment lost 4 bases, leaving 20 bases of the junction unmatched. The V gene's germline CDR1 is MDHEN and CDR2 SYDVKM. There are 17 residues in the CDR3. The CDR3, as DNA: TGTGCCAGCAGTTCCACCGCCGGGACAGGTGGATCCCAGGGAGCTTTCTTT. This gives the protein CASSSTAGTGGSQGAFF.

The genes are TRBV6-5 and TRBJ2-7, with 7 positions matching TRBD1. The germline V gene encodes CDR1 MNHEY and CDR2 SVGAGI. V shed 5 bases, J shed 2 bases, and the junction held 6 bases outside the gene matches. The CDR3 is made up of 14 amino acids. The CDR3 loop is CASSNRQGAYEQYF. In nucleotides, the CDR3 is TGTGCCAGCAGTAACCGACAGGGAGCCTACGAGCAGTACTTC.

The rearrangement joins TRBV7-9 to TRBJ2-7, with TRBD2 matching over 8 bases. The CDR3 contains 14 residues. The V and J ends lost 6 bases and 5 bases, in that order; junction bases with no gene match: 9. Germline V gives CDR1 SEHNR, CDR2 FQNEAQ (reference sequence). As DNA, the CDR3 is TGTGCCAGCAGACTGACCGGGACTAGTGACGAGCAGTACTTC. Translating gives CASRLTGTSDEQYF.

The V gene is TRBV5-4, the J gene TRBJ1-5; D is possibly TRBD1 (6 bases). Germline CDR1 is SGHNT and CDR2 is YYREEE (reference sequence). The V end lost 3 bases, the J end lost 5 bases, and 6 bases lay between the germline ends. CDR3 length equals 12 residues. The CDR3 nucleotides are TGTGCCAGCAGCTCAGGGGATCAGCCCCAGCATTTT. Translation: CASSSGDQPQHF.

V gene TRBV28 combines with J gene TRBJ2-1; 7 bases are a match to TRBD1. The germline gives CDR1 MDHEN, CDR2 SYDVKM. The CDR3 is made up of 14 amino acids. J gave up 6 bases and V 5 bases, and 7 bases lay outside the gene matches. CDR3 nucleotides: TGTGCCAGCAGTCCGGACAGGATCAGCAATGAGCAGTTCTTC. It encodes CASSPDRISNEQFF.

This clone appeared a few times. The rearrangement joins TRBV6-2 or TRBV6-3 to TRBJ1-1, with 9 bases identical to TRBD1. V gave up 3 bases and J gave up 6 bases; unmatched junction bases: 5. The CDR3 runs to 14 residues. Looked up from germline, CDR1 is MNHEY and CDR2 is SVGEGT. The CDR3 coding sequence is TGTGCCAGCAGTTATTTCACAGGGGGCCCTGAAGCTTTCTTT. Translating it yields CASSYFTGGPEAFF.

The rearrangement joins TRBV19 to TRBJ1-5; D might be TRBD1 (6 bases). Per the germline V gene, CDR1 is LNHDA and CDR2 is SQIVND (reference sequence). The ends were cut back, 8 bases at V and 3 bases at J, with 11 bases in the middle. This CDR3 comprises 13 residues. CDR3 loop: CASLDRPNQPQHF. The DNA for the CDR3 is TGTGCCAGTCTGGACAGACCCAATCAGCCCCAGCATTTT.

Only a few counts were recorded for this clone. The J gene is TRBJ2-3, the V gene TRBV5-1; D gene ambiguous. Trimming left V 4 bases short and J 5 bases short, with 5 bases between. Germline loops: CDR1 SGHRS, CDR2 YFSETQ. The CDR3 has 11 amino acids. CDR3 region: CASSRLDTQYF. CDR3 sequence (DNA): TGCGCCAGCAGCAGACTAGATACGCAGTATTTT.

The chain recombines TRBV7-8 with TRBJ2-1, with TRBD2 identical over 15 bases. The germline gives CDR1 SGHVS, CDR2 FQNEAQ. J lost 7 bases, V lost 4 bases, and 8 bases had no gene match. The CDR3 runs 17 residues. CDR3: CASSSRTSGRAGNEQFF. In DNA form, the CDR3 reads TGTGCCAGCAGCTCTCGGACTAGCGGGAGGGCTGGGAATGAGCAGTTCTTC.

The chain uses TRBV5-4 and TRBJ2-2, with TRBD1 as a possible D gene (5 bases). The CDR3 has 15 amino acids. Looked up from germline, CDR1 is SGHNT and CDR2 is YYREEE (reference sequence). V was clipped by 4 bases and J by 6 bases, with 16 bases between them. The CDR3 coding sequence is TGTGCCAGCAGCCCCCAGGGCGAGTCCTCCGGGGAGCTGTTTTTT. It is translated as CASSPQGESSGELFF. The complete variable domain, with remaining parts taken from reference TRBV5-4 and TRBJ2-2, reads ETGVTQSPTHLIKTRGQQVTLRCSSQSGHNTVSWYQQALGQGPQFIFQYYREEENGRGNFPPRFSGLQFPNYSSELNVNALELDDSALYLCASSPQGESSGELFFGEGSRLTVL.

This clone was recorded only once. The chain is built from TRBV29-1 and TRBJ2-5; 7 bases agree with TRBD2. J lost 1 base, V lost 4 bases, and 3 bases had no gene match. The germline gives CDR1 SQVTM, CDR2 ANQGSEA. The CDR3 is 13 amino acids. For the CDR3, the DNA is TGCAGCGTTGCGGGACTACCCCAAGAGACCCAGTACTTC. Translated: CSVAGLPQETQYF.

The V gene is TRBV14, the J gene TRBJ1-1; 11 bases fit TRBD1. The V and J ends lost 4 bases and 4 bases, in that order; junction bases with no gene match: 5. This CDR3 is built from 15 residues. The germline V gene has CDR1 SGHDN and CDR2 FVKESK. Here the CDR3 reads CASSRTGGRGTEAFF. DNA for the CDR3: TGTGCCAGCAGCCGGACAGGGGGCCGGGGCACTGAAGCTTTCTTT.

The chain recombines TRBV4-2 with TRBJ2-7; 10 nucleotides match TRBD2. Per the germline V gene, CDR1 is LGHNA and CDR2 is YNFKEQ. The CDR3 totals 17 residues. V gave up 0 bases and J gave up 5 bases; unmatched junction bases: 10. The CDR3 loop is CASSQDLASGSPDEQYF. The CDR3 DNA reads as TGTGCCAGCAGCCAAGATTTGGCTAGCGGGAGTCCGGACGAGCAGTACTTC.

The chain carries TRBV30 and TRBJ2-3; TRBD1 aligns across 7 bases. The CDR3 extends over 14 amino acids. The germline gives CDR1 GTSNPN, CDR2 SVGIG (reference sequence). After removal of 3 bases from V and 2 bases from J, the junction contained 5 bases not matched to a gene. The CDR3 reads CAWRTGLFTDTQYF. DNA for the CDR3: TGTGCCTGGAGGACAGGGCTATTCACAGATACGCAGTATTTT.

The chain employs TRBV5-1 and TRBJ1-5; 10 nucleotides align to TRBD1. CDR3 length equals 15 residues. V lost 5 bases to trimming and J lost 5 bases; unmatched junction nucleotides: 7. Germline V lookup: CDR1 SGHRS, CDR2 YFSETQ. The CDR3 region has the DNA TGCGCCAGCAGTTGGACAGGGGGGTATGATCAGCCCCAGCATTTT. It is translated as CASSWTGGYDQPQHF.

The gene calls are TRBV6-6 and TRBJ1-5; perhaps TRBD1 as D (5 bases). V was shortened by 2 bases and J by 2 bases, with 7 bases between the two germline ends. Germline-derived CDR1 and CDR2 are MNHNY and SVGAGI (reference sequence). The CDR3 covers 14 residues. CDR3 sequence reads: CASSYGGGNQPQHF. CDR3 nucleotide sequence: TGTGCCAGCAGTTACGGGGGGGGCAATCAGCCCCAGCATTTT.

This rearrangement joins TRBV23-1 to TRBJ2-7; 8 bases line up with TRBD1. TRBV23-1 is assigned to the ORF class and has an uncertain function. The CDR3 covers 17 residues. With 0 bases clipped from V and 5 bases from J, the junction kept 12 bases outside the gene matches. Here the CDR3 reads CASSQSREDRVENEQYF. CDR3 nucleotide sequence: TGCGCCAGCAGTCAATCAAGGGAGGACAGGGTAGAAAACGAGCAGTACTTC.

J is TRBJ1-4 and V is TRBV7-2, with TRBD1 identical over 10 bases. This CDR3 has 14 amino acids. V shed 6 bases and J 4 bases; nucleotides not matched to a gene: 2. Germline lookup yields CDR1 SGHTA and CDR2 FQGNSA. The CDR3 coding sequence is TGTGCCAGCAGGGGGACAGGGGATAATGAAAAACTGTTTTTT. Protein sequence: CASRGTGDNEKLFF.

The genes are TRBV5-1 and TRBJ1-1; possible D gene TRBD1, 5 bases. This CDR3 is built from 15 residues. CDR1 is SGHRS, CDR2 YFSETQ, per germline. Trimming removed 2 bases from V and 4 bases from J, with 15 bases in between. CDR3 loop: CASSFVMGPGTEAFF. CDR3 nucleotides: TGCGCCAGCAGCTTTGTAATGGGGCCAGGCACTGAAGCTTTCTTT. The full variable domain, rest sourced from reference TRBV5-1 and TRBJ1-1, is KAGVTQTPRYLIKTRGQQVTLSCSPISGHRSVSWYQQTPGQGLQFLFEYFSETQRNKGNFPGRFSGRQFSNSRSEMNVSTLELGDSALYLCASSFVMGPGTEAFFGQGTRLTVV.

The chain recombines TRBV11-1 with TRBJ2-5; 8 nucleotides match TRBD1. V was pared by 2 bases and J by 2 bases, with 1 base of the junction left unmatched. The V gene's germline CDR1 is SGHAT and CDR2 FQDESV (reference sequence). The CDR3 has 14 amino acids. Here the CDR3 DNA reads TGTGCCAGCAGCTTATGGACAGGGCAAGAGACCCAGTACTTC. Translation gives CASSLWTGQETQYF.